Listed here are 2 T cell receptor beta chains from one sample, sequenced in a study of blood T cell repertoires in COVID-19. Some clones are missing from TCRdb's copy, which holds only in-frame ones; the method was immunoSEQ multiplex PCR. The sample contains a few hundred thousand clones, about 81% of which appear only once. Sequenced input: PBMCs or T cells enriched from blood (not recorded which). These receptors came from a man between 25 and 39 years old with acute COVID-19.

On this clone itself: Just one base apart from a much larger clone, this may be a read error. The same CDR3 also results from other DNA sequences found in this sample. The chain employs TRBV6-1 and TRBJ1-1; 11 nucleotides agree with TRBD1. There are 14 residues in the CDR3. V was pared by 3 bases and J by 4 bases, with 1 base of the junction left unmatched. Per germline, CDR1 MNHNS and CDR2 SASEGT. Here the CDR3 DNA reads TGTGCCAGCAGTGAGGGGACAGGGGGCACTGAAGCTTTCTTT. Translation gives CASSEGTGGTEAFF.

The chain couples TRBV7-2 to TRBJ1-3; the match to TRBD1 covers 9 bases. The CDR3 is made up of 15 amino acids. CDR1 SGHTA and CDR2 FQGNSA come from the germline V gene. The J segment lost 2 bases and the V segment lost 3 bases, leaving 2 bases of the junction unmatched. Written as DNA, the CDR3 is TGTGCCAGCAGCTTGGACAGGGGAACTGGAAACACCATATATTTT. Translated, it gives CASSLDRGTGNTIYF.